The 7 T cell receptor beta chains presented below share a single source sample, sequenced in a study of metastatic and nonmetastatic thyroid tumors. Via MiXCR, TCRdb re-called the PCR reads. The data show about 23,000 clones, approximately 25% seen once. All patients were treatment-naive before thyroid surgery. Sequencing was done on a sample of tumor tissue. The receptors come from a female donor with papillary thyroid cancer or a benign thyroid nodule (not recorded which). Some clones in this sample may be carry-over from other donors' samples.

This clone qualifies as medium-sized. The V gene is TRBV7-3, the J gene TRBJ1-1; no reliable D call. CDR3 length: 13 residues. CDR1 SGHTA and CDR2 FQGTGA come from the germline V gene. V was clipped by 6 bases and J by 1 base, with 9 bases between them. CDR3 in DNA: TGTGCCAGCAGGCTGACGGGGAACACTGAAGCTTTCTTT. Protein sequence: CASRLTGNTEAFF.

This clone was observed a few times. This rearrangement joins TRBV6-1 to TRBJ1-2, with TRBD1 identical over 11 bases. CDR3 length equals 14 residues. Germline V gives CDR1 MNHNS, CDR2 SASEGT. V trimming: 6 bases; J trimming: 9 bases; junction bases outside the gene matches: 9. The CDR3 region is CASSAGQGARCYTF. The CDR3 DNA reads TGTGCCAGCAGCGCAGGACAGGGGGCGCGGTGCTACACCTTC.

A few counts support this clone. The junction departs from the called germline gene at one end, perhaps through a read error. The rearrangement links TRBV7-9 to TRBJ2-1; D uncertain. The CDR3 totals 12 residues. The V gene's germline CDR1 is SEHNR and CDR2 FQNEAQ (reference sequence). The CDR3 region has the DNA TGTGCCAGCATCTTAGTAGACAATGAGCAGTTCTTC. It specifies CASILVDNEQFF.

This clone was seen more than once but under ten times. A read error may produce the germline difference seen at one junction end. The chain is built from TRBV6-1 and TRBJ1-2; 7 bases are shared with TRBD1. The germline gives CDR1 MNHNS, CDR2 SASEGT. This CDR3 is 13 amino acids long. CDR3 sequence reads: CASNAGGFGGYTF. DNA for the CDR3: TGTGCCAGCAACGCAGGGGGGTTTGGAGGCTACACATTC.

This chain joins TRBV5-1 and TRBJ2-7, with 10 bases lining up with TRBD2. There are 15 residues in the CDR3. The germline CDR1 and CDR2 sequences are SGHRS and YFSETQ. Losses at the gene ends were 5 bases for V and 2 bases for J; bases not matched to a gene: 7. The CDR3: CASRPWTSGTYEQYF. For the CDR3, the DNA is TGCGCCAGCAGACCATGGACTAGCGGAACCTACGAGCAGTACTTC.

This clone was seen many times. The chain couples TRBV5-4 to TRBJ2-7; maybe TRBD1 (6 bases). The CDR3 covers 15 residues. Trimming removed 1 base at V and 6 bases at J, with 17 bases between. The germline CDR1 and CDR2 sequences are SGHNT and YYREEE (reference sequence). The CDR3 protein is CASSLNRAGVREQYF. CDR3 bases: TGTGCCAGCAGCTTGAATCGGGCAGGGGTCCGCGAGCAGTACTTC.

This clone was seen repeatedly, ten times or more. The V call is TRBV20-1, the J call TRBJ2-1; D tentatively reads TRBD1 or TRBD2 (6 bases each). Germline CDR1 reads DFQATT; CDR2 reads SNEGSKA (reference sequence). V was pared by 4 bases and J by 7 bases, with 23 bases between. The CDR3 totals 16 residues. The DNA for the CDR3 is TGCAGTGCTAAAAGTGGGGGGCGAGGGTGGAGAAATGAGCAGTTCTTC. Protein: CSAKSGGRGWRNEQFF.